Following are 24 T cell receptor beta chains from one sample sequenced in a study of CD8 T cells in Susac syndrome. Random hexamers were used to reverse transcribe the RNA input (0.5 to 1 ug). One entry per CDR3 protein results from TCRdb running MiXCR on the immunoSEQ multiplex PCR reads. The table lists some 200,000 distinct CDR3 sequences, about 94% of them singletons. Sequenced input: CD8+ T cells from PBMCs. The receptors originated from a human donor with multiple sclerosis.

The chain uses TRBV7-8 and TRBJ2-7, with 8 bases matching TRBD2. The ends lost 5 bases at V and 9 bases at J; junction bases unmatched: 15. Germline assignment: CDR1 SGHVS and CDR2 FQNEAQ. The CDR3 has 15 residues. In DNA, the CDR3 is TGTGCCAGCAGCCCGCCCGGCGGGAGCGGGAGAGGGCAGTACTTC. Its protein is CASSPPGGSGRGQYF.

The rearrangement links TRBV29-1 to TRBJ1-2, with TRBD1 matching 8 bases. The CDR3 is 15 residues long. Germline values: CDR1 SQVTM, CDR2 ANQGSEA. V shed 1 base, J shed 4 bases, and the junction held 8 bases outside the gene matches. CDR3 loop: CSVEGPGQDFYGYTF. The DNA for the CDR3 is TGCAGCGTTGAAGGTCCGGGACAGGACTTCTATGGCTACACCTTC.

The chain carries TRBV4-1 and TRBJ2-2; D not resolved. The CDR3 contains 14 residues. Trimming removed 8 bases from V and 1 base from J, with 11 bases in between. CDR1 is MGHRA, CDR2 YSYEKL, per germline. The CDR3 loop reads CASGWAVNTGELFF. The CDR3 DNA sequence: TGCGCCAGCGGGTGGGCAGTGAACACCGGGGAGCTGTTTTTT.

This chain links TRBV3-1 with TRBJ2-5, with unresolved D. CDR1 is LGHDT, CDR2 YNNKEL, per germline (reference sequence). V lost 1 base and J lost 3, with 12 bases in between. This CDR3 has 15 residues. CDR3 in amino acids: CASSQVTRAEETQYF. The CDR3 bases are TGTGCCAGCAGCCAAGTGACCCGGGCCGAAGAGACCCAGTACTTC.

The chain links TRBV9 to TRBJ2-2; 11 bases are a match to TRBD1. V was pared by 2 bases and J by 5 bases, with 8 bases of the junction left unmatched. The CDR3 consists of 17 residues. Germline CDR1 reads SGDLS; CDR2 reads YYNGEE. CDR3 region: CASSVPGQGVPTGELFF. CDR3 in DNA: TGTGCCAGCAGCGTTCCGGGACAGGGGGTCCCGACCGGGGAGCTGTTTTTT.

To note about this clonotype: The junction and the germline gene differ at one end; a read error may be behind it. V is TRBV9 and J is TRBJ2-3; the D gene could be TRBD1 or TRBD2 (5 bases each). Germline CDR1 SGDLS, CDR2 YYNGEE. The CDR3 totals 13 residues. As DNA, the CDR3 is TGTGCCAGCAGCGCCGGGACGACGACCTGGCTCGATTTT. Protein: CASSAGTTTWLDF.

The chain uses TRBV27 and TRBJ2-1; a possible D gene is TRBD2 (6 bases). CDR1 and CDR2 from the germline V gene are MNHEY and SMNVEV (reference sequence). This CDR3 comprises 13 residues. V gave up 6 bases and J gave up 6 bases, with 12 bases separating them. The CDR3 nucleotides are TGTGCCAGCAGCCCTGGCGGGGCCAATGAGCAGTTCTTC. It codes for CASSPGGANEQFF.

The V gene is TRBV19, the J gene TRBJ2-5; D is unresolved. V was clipped by 3 bases and J by 5 bases, with 7 bases between them. This CDR3 region has 12 residues. The germline CDR1 and CDR2 sequences are LNHDA and SQIVND (reference sequence). CDR3 region: CASSIAQETQYF. CDR3 nucleotide sequence: TGTGCCAGTAGTATCGCGCAGGAGACCCAGTACTTC.

The count of this clonotype is one. The chain is built from TRBV5-5 and TRBJ2-3, with no clear D. CDR1 is SGHKS, CDR2 YYEKEE, per germline (reference sequence). This CDR3 is 16 amino acids long. V gave up 4 bases and J gave up 0 bases, with 15 bases separating them. The CDR3 protein is CASSMTNTSSTDTQYF. CDR3 in DNA: TGTGCCAGCAGCATGACCAACACGTCTAGCACAGATACGCAGTATTTT.

The chain combines TRBV12-3 or TRBV12-4 with TRBJ2-1, with D possibly TRBD1 on 7 matching bases. The ends were cut back, 6 bases at V and 1 base at J, with 16 bases in the middle. This CDR3 comprises 16 residues. The CDR3 region has the DNA TGTGCCAGCAGCCCACCTGCAGGGGGGTCCTACAATGAGCAGTTCTTC. This encodes CASSPPAGGSYNEQFF.

This chain joins TRBV29-1 and TRBJ2-7; D is undetermined. The V gene lost 5 bases and the J gene lost 7 bases, with 15 bases spanning the gap. CDR3 length equals 12 residues. Germline CDR1 SQVTM, CDR2 ANQGSEA. The CDR3 bases are TGCAGCGTTCGGTCGGACCCTCCTGAGCAGTACTTC. Encoded protein: CSVRSDPPEQYF.

V and J are TRBV9 and TRBJ1-1; weak D call: TRBD1 (5 bases). The CDR3 covers 14 residues. V was shortened by 4 bases and J by 1 base, with 11 bases between the two germline ends. CDR1 and CDR2 (germline): SGDLS, YYNGEE. The CDR3 DNA follows: TGTGCCAGCAGCCCCCAGGGAAAGAACACTGAAGCTTTCTTT. It is translated as CASSPQGKNTEAFF.

This chain joins TRBV27 and TRBJ1-2, with a weak D call TRBD1 (5 bases). V shed 6 bases and J shed 4 bases, with 12 bases lying between them. Germline-derived CDR1 and CDR2 are MNHEY and SMNVEV (reference sequence). There are 13 residues in the CDR3. The CDR3 sequence is CASRPDSTYGYTF. For the CDR3, the DNA is TGTGCCAGCAGACCCGACAGCACCTATGGCTACACCTTC.

The chain combines TRBV5-1 with TRBJ2-7, with unresolved D. Germline CDR1 and CDR2: SGHRS and YFSETQ. CDR3 length: 15 residues. Trimming left V 2 bases short and J 2 bases short, with 14 bases between. CDR3 bases: TGCGCCAGCAGCTTCCTCACTGGGAATACCTACGAGCAGTACTTC. Encoded protein: CASSFLTGNTYEQYF.

A word on this clonotype: The germline gene is not matched at one end of the junction; a read error may be the cause. CDR3 sequence reads: CASGLFPSGKLFF. In DNA, the CDR3 is TGTGCTAGTGGTTTGTTCCCAAGCGGGAAGCTGTTTTTT. This sequence joins TRBV12-5 and TRBJ2-2; 7 bases agree with TRBD2. This CDR3 has 13 amino acids. The V gene's germline CDR1 is LGHNT and CDR2 FRNRAP.

The rearrangement joins TRBV4-1 to TRBJ1-5; TRBD1 matches 7 bases. With V trimmed by 2 bases and J by 6 bases, 7 bases remained unmatched. The CDR3 is 15 residues long. Germline CDR1 and CDR2: MGHRA and YSYEKL. The CDR3 DNA reads as TGCGCCAGCAGCCAAAGTGAGGGGGCGGGTCAGCCCCAGCATTTT. It translates to CASSQSEGAGQPQHF.

In this sample, this clonotype turned up a few times. The rearrangement uses TRBV30 and TRBJ1-1; tentatively, D is TRBD1 (5 bases). Germline V CDR1 and CDR2: GTSNPN, SVGIG (reference sequence). This CDR3 spans 13 amino acids. Trimming shortened V by 3 bases and J by 2 bases, and 10 bases separated the two germline ends. The CDR3 bases are TGTGCCTGGAGCCTTCAGGGTAACACTGAAGCTTTCTTT. It encodes CAWSLQGNTEAFF. The whole variable domain, remainder taken from reference TRBV30 and TRBJ1-1, is SQTIHQWPATLVQPVGSPLSLECTVEGTSNPNLYWYRQAAGRGLQLLFYSVGIGQISSEVPQNLSASRPQDRQFILSSKKLLLSDSGFYLCAWSLQGNTEAFFGQGTRLTVV.

The chain links TRBV3-1 to TRBJ2-7, with no clear D. Trimming took 2 bases from V and 7 from J, leaving 12 bases between them. Per the germline V gene, CDR1 is LGHDT and CDR2 is YNNKEL (reference sequence). The CDR3 is made up of 13 amino acids. DNA of the CDR3: TGTGCCAGCAGCCAAAAACGTCGTGAGGAGCAGTACTTC. Protein product: CASSQKRREEQYF.

V usage is TRBV5-6 and J usage is TRBJ2-7; 10 positions agree with TRBD1. Germline lookup yields CDR1 SGHDT and CDR2 YYEEEE. Losses at the gene ends were 4 bases for V and 4 bases for J; bases not matched to a gene: 11. This CDR3 has 16 residues. CDR3 nucleotides: TGTGCCAGCAGCGGGGGGACGGACAGGGGGAATTACGAGCAGTACTTC. Translated, it gives CASSGGTDRGNYEQYF.

The gene calls are TRBV20-1 and TRBJ2-7, with 9 bases aligning to TRBD2. The CDR3 runs to 14 residues. Germline V lookup: CDR1 DFQATT, CDR2 SNEGSKA (reference sequence). Losses at the gene ends were 4 bases for V and 4 bases for J; bases not matched to a gene: 8. CDR3 region: CSAISLAGVYEQYF. The DNA of the CDR3 is TGCAGTGCTATTTCCTTAGCGGGAGTTTACGAGCAGTACTTC.

The genes are TRBV7-2 and TRBJ2-7; D is perhaps TRBD1 (5 bases). Trimming took 1 base from V and 4 from J, leaving 14 bases between them. The CDR3 sequence is 15 residues long. Germline loops: CDR1 SGHTA, CDR2 FQGNSA. The chain's CDR3 is CASSLEGVKFYEQYF. Here the CDR3 DNA reads TGTGCCAGCAGCTTAGAAGGGGTAAAGTTTTACGAGCAGTACTTC.

The rearrangement links TRBV4-1 to TRBJ2-1, with a weak D call TRBD2 (6 bases). Germline V gene lookup returns CDR1 MGHRA and CDR2 YSYEKL. V lost 1 base and J lost 4, with 14 bases in between. The CDR3 spans 16 residues. The CDR3 DNA reads TGCGCCAGCAGCCAAGGAGTTAGCGGTCCTTACAATGAGCAGTTCTTC. Amino acids: CASSQGVSGPYNEQFF.

The rearrangement links TRBV7-2 to TRBJ2-4, with TRBD2 identical over 14 bases. The germline V gene encodes CDR1 SGHTA and CDR2 FQGNSA. The CDR3 totals 20 residues. The V and J ends lost 0 bases and 1 base, in that order; junction bases with no gene match: 8. This CDR3 reads CASSLAWGLAGVSAKNIQYF. The CDR3 DNA sequence: TGTGCCAGCAGCTTAGCGTGGGGACTAGCGGGAGTATCGGCCAAAAACATTCAGTACTTC.

Notes on this clonotype: A read error may produce the germline difference seen at one junction end. The chain links TRBV7-7 to TRBJ2-5; D might be TRBD1 or TRBD2, each matching 5 bases. Per germline, CDR1 SSHAT and CDR2 FNYEAQ (reference sequence). The CDR3 consists of 15 residues. The CDR3 bases are TGTGCTAGCAGCTCCTGGGACGGAGGCCAAGAGACCCAGTACTTC. This gives the protein CASSSWDGGQETQYF.